The 4 T cell receptor beta chains presented below share a single source sample, sequenced in a study of blood T cell repertoires in COVID-19. Only in-frame clones appear in the TCRdb table, and some are missing; sequencing was by immunoSEQ multiplex PCR. The table lists fewer than 300,000 clones, 91% of them singletons. The sample consisted of peripheral blood. The receptor source for this set is a person aged 18-29 years with COVID-19, enrolled during active disease.

The chain has TRBV27 and TRBJ2-7, with TRBD2 matching over 13 bases. The V gene end was trimmed by 7 bases and the J gene end by 5 bases; junction bases not matched to a gene: 8. The CDR3 spans 15 residues. Germline values: CDR1 MNHEY, CDR2 SMNVEV (reference sequence). CDR3 amino acids: CASTDGTSGKDEQYF. CDR3 bases: TGTGCCAGCACCGACGGGACTAGCGGGAAAGACGAGCAGTACTTC.

V and J are TRBV11-2 and TRBJ2-1; the D is unclear. The CDR3 runs to 12 residues. In germline, CDR1 is SGHAT, CDR2 FQNNGV. The V end was cut by 4 bases, the J end by 7 bases, with 8 bases between. The CDR3 sequence is CASSSNSNEQFF. The CDR3 coding sequence is TGTGCCAGCAGCTCTAACTCTAATGAGCAGTTCTTC.

This clone came up a few times. The V call is TRBV5-1, the J call TRBJ2-1; TRBD2 agrees at 8 bases. With V trimmed by 0 bases and J by 2 bases, 4 bases remained unmatched. The CDR3 spans 16 residues. Germline V gene data show CDR1 as SGHRS and CDR2 as YFSETQ. The CDR3 is CASSLATSEPYNEQFF. CDR3 nucleotide sequence: TGCGCCAGCAGCTTGGCGACTAGCGAGCCCTACAATGAGCAGTTCTTC.

The chain couples TRBV4-1 to TRBJ2-5; D unresolved. Germline lookup yields CDR1 MGHRA and CDR2 YSYEKL. There are 14 residues in the CDR3. The ends were cut back, 2 bases at V and 0 bases at J, with 7 bases in the middle. Here the CDR3 DNA reads TGCGCCAGCAGCCAATTCTTGTACCAAGAGACCCAGTACTTC. Protein: CASSQFLYQETQYF.